A selection of T cell receptor beta chains follows, all from one sample in a study of OX40 agonist ivuxolimab in advanced cancers. Repertoires were generated with immunoSEQ multiplex PCR, while TCRdb's copy carries only in-frame clones and drops some. The sample lists 50,000 or so clones, about 93% occurring once. The material was CD4+ or CD8+ T cells sorted from blood, obtained in a trial of the OX40 agonist ivuxolimab. Source of these receptors: an adult with an advanced solid tumor such as melanoma, head and neck, liver or kidney cancer. Each CDR3 is given without its conserved first and last residue. A D gene is named only where the DNA matches it firmly.

V gene | D gene | CDR3 length | CDR3 protein
TRBV9 | TRBD2 | 14 | ASSVTSGSPYNEQF
TRBV4-3 | NA | 13 | ASSSRGAPGHEQF
TRBV7-9 | NA | 11 | ASSSDLKYEQY
TRBV4-3 | NA | 11 | ASSPGIYNEQF
TRBV4-3 | NA | 13 | ASSQDGGSGETQY
TRBV5-5 | TRBD2 | 14 | ASSARSGGGSYEQY
TRBV5-6 | TRBD1 | 12 | ASSQTDRGDEQY
TRBV19 | TRBD1 | 13 | ASSIFGTGEYGYT
TRBV6-5 | NA | 12 | ASSLGGWNTEAF
TRBV27 | TRBD2 | 14 | ASSLSLAGNTGELF
TRBV30 | NA | 13 | AWTTGHSLNTEAF
TRBV27 | NA | 15 | ASSLRAGDSYLNEQF
TRBV7-6 | NA | 12 | ASSRFGTDSEAF
TRBV4-3 | NA | 14 | ASSPLAGVGWNEQF
TRBV11-2 | NA | 14 | ASSPRPGPGPNEQF
TRBV11-2 | NA | 14 | ASSFRGRPLTDTQY
TRBV19 | NA | 12 | ASSSGPTNYEQY
TRBV13 | NA | 12 | ASSFVISYNEQF
TRBV28 | NA | 9 | ASSFGYEQY
TRBV28 | TRBD2 | 15 | ASSPRLAGDETGELF
TRBV27 | NA | 11 | ASSFGGNQPQH
TRBV5-1 | NA | 15 | ASSLAPVSGVHYGYT
TRBV7-8 | NA | 13 | ASSLAPTLRSEQY
TRBV9 | TRBD2 | 14 | ASSPRLAEVAGELF
TRBV4-3 | TRBD1 | 14 | ASSQDGDRGKNEQF
TRBV5-1 | TRBD1 | 14 | ASSLRDRGWGETQY
TRBV14 | TRBD2 | 12 | ASSQAGGQSEQY
TRBV9 | NA | 12 | ASSFRDMDTEAF
TRBV21-1 | NA | 12 | ASNISQGAQGYT
TRBV25-1 | NA | 13 | ASSERRDNTGELF
TRBV11-2 | NA | 9 | ASSRIGEQY
TRBV15 | NA | 13 | ATSRDRRTQYEQY
TRBV25-1 | TRBD1 | 10 | ASSEIRDRVF
TRBV7-9 | NA | 13 | ASSSRRTVQETQY
TRBV4-1 | NA | 11 | ASSQTGLGAAF
TRBV7-2 | NA | 11 | ASSQDPGKGYT
TRBV4-3 | NA | 13 | ASSQGGQGRYEQY
TRBV11-2 | NA | 13 | ASRLSIDSNQPQH
TRBV4-1 | TRBD2 | 14 | ASSQDGLAEYNEQF
TRBV7-8 | NA | 10 | ASSSLGVEQF
TRBV27 | NA | 10 | ASSYLQGEAF
TRBV27 | TRBD1 | 13 | ASSLATGGQETQY
TRBV27 | TRBD1 | 17 | ASSTRTGSGAGTYYEQY
TRBV27 | TRBD2 | 11 | ASSPTSEYEQY
TRBV7-9 | NA | 13 | ASSLSIGLTGELF
TRBV29-1 | NA | 12 | SVEARGGTHTQY
TRBV7-6 | NA | 11 | ASSPRTNYEQY
TRBV9 | NA | 13 | ASSVESGAPHGYT
TRBV7-8 | NA | 13 | ASSLVSGSAETQY
TRBV4-3 | NA | 12 | ASSQDRGSYEQY
TRBV5-1 | NA | 13 | ASSEVGQGLDTQY
TRBV1 | NA | 17 | TSSQDARNLLFSYNEQF
TRBV28 | NA | 14 | ASSLADEGHPYEQY
TRBV7-2 | NA | 11 | ASSLGLGNEQY
TRBV7-9 | NA | 12 | ASSLVASNTEAF
TRBV15 | NA | 11 | ATSNLVTYEQY
TRBV5-1 | NA | 11 | ASSLVGSYEQY
TRBV30 | TRBD2 | 12 | AWSVTSGTYEQY